These 19 T cell receptor beta chains were sequenced from one sample in a study of blood T cell repertoires in COVID-19. Sequenced by immunoSEQ multiplex PCR; TCRdb stores in-frame clones only, minus some. The repertoire has 150,000 to 200,000 clones, 88% of them found once; the top ten carry roughly 9%. The sample consisted of PBMCs or T cells enriched from blood (not recorded which). The receptors derive from a woman between 18 and 30 years old who had recovered from COVID-19.

The V gene is TRBV9, the J gene TRBJ1-2, with a weak D call TRBD1 (5 bases). Between the trimmed V and J ends, which lost 0 bases and 7 bases, there was a span of 13 bases. CDR3 length: 14 residues. Germline V gene data show CDR1 as SGDLS and CDR2 as YYNGEE. The CDR3 region has the DNA TGTGCCAGCAGCGTAGTTGGGGGGATGGCTGGCTACACCTTC. Translation gives CASSVVGGMAGYTF.

The chain has TRBV9 and TRBJ2-1; D remains unclear. CDR1 is SGDLS, CDR2 YYNGEE, per germline. V lost 5 bases, J lost 0 bases, and 12 bases lay in between. The CDR3 covers 15 residues. The DNA of the CDR3 is TGTGCCAGCAGACCCGGTCCAAGCTCCTACAATGAGCAGTTCTTC. Its protein product is CASRPGPSSYNEQFF.

This clone has just a few counts. J is TRBJ2-5 and V is TRBV6-5; TRBD2 aligns across 9 bases. This CDR3 contains 15 residues. J lost 2 bases, V lost 0 bases, and 1 base had no gene match. CDR1 MNHEY and CDR2 SVGAGI come from the germline V gene. In DNA, the CDR3 is TGTGCCAGCAGTTACTCGCGGGGGGGTCAAGAGACCCAGTACTTC. Translated, it gives CASSYSRGGQETQYF.

This chain uses TRBV2 with TRBJ2-5, with D unresolved. V lost 4 bases, J lost 2 bases, and 8 bases lay in between. This CDR3 contains 13 residues. From germline, CDR1 is SNHLY and CDR2 FYNNEI. The CDR3 DNA reads TGTGCCAGCAGTGTATCAGTTCAAGAGACCCAGTACTTC. It yields the protein CASSVSVQETQYF.

The V call is TRBV5-1, the J call TRBJ1-1; 8 positions match TRBD1. Looked up from germline, CDR1 is SGHRS and CDR2 is YFSETQ. This CDR3 has 13 residues. V lost 6 bases, J lost 6 bases, and 7 bases stayed unmatched. The CDR3 region is CASKAGGFPEAFF. DNA of the CDR3: TGCGCCAGCAAGGCAGGGGGCTTCCCTGAAGCTTTCTTT. Full variable domain (missing parts from reference TRBV5-1 and TRBJ1-1): KAGVTQTPRYLIKTRGQQVTLSCSPISGHRSVSWYQQTPGQGLQFLFEYFSETQRNKGNFPGRFSGRQFSNSRSEMNVSTLELGDSALYLCASKAGGFPEAFFGQGTRLTVV.

The chain links TRBV20-1 to TRBJ1-2, with TRBD1 matching over 7 bases. The CDR3 extends over 11 amino acids. J gave up 4 bases and V 6 bases, and 2 bases lay outside the gene matches. Per germline, CDR1 DFQATT and CDR2 SNEGSKA (reference sequence). The CDR3 is CSARGSYGYTF. CDR3 bases: TGCAGTGCCAGGGGGAGCTATGGCTACACCTTC.

The chain recombines TRBV27 with TRBJ1-1, with 8 bases that match TRBD1. Germline loops: CDR1 MNHEY, CDR2 SMNVEV (reference sequence). J was trimmed by 2 bases and V by 5 bases; bases with no gene match: 19. This CDR3 spans 19 amino acids. DNA of the CDR3: TGTGCCAGCAGTGCTCTTGGACAGGGCTTGTTGTTGGGAAACACTGAAGCTTTCTTT. It codes for CASSALGQGLLLGNTEAFF.

The V call is TRBV5-6, the J call TRBJ2-2, with D perhaps TRBD2 (6 bases). Germline lookup yields CDR1 SGHDT and CDR2 YYEEEE. Trimming stripped 0 bases from V and 4 bases from J, with 10 bases between. This CDR3 contains 15 residues. The CDR3 DNA reads as TGTGCCAGCAGCTTGGCTTCGGGGGTCACCGGGGAGCTGTTTTTT. Protein product: CASSLASGVTGELFF.

V gene TRBV28 combines with J gene TRBJ1-1; 9 nucleotides align to TRBD1. The CDR3 is made up of 15 amino acids. From germline, CDR1 is MDHEN and CDR2 SYDVKM. J gave up 5 bases and V 6 bases, and 10 bases lay outside the gene matches. The CDR3 region is CASSPLDRGLTEAFF. CDR3 DNA sequence: TGTGCCAGCAGCCCCCTTGACAGGGGGTTGACTGAAGCTTTCTTT.

This chain connects TRBV5-1 to TRBJ2-2, with a weak D call TRBD2 (5 bases). Germline assignment: CDR1 SGHRS and CDR2 YFSETQ. Deletions cut 0 bases from V and 5 bases from J, with 8 bases between. The CDR3 is 14 amino acids. DNA of the CDR3: TGCGCCAGCAGCTTGGGACTATTTACCGGGGAGCTGTTTTTT. This translates into CASSLGLFTGELFF.

The V and J genes are TRBV6-5 and TRBJ2-1; tentatively, D is TRBD2 (6 bases). The CDR3 covers 15 residues. Trimming removed 0 bases at V and 13 bases at J, with 19 bases between. CDR1 MNHEY and CDR2 SVGAGI come from the germline V gene. The CDR3 here is CASSYSTVVGLGQFF. The CDR3 DNA reads TGTGCCAGCAGTTACTCGACGGTTGTGGGACTGGGTCAGTTCTTC.

The CDR3 protein is CASTVAGGPKVPGELFF. The CDR3 DNA reads TGTGCCAGCACCGTAGCGGGAGGGCCCAAAGTGCCCGGGGAGCTGTTTTTT. This chain joins TRBV5-6 and TRBJ2-2, with 11 positions matching TRBD2. J gave up 6 bases and V 6 bases, and 13 bases lay outside the gene matches. CDR3 length equals 17 residues. Germline values: CDR1 SGHDT, CDR2 YYEEEE.

The genes are TRBV11-2 and TRBJ2-7; 10 bases align to TRBD2. V shed 4 bases, J shed 6 bases, and the junction held 6 bases outside the gene matches. Germline V gives CDR1 SGHAT, CDR2 FQNNGV. There are 14 residues in the CDR3. The chain's CDR3 is CASSSSSGSGEQYF. Here the CDR3 DNA reads TGTGCCAGCAGCTCCTCTAGCGGGAGTGGCGAGCAGTACTTC.

The V call is TRBV2, the J call TRBJ2-3; 10 bases match TRBD2. CDR1 and CDR2 from the germline V gene are SNHLY and FYNNEI. The V segment lost 6 bases and the J segment 9 bases; nucleotides outside the gene matches: 12. The CDR3 runs to 15 residues. The chain's CDR3 is CASSQRLAGVETQYF. DNA of the CDR3: TGTGCCAGCAGCCAACGTCTAGCGGGAGTGGAGACGCAGTATTTT.

V gene TRBV2 combines with J gene TRBJ2-4; D call uncertain. Per the germline V gene, CDR1 is SNHLY and CDR2 is FYNNEI. This CDR3 contains 15 residues. Trimming shortened V by 8 bases and J by 0 bases, and 14 bases separated the two germline ends. CDR3 sequence reads: CASARLPLAKNIQYF. The DNA of the CDR3 is TGTGCCAGCGCACGACTCCCTCTAGCCAAAAACATTCAGTACTTC. Full variable domain (rest looked up from reference TRBV2 and TRBJ2-4): EPEVTQTPSHQVTQMGQEVILRCVPISNHLYFYWYRQILGQKVEFLVSFYNNEISEKSEIFDDQFSVERPDGSNFTLKIRSTKLEDSAMYFCASARLPLAKNIQYFGAGTRLSVL.

The chain carries TRBV30 and TRBJ1-5; D is possibly TRBD1 (6 bases). V was cut by 8 bases and J by 2 bases, with 13 bases left in between. Germline CDR1 GTSNPN, CDR2 SVGIG (reference sequence). This CDR3 contains 13 residues. In DNA form, the CDR3 reads TGTGCCCTTACAGGGAATCGCAATCAGCCCCAGCATTTT. This codes for CALTGNRNQPQHF.

The chain is built from TRBV10-3 and TRBJ2-3; D may be TRBD2 (5 bases). The germline CDR1 and CDR2 sequences are ENHRY and SYGVKD. Trimming pared 4 bases from V and 2 bases from J, leaving 10 bases between. CDR3 size: 14 residues. CDR3 coding DNA: TGTGCCATCAGTGCCGGGGTTTACACAGATACGCAGTATTTT. Its translation is CAISAGVYTDTQYF.

This clone was observed once. This chain uses TRBV19 with TRBJ2-5; 7 bases line up with TRBD2. Germline V gene sequence: CDR1 LNHDA, CDR2 SQIVND (reference sequence). Trimming at V came to 6 bases and at J to 1 base, leaving 5 bases not matched to a gene. There are 14 residues in the CDR3. This CDR3 is CASRHRGVQETQYF. As DNA, the CDR3 is TGTGCCAGTAGACACCGGGGGGTCCAAGAGACCCAGTACTTC.

This clone has a single count. The chain joins TRBV6-4 to TRBJ2-7, with no clear D. The germline V gene encodes CDR1 MRHNA and CDR2 SNTAGT. V lost 10 bases and J lost 1, with 20 bases in between. The CDR3 has 15 residues. For the CDR3, the DNA is TGTGCCATCCCTCGGTGGTGTACGCGGTCCTACGAGCAGTACTTC. The encoded protein is CAIPRWCTRSYEQYF.